This TCR beta chain was sequenced during a study of ipilimumab plus nivolumab after autologous stem cell transplantation. Patients got ipilimumab 1 mg/kg beginning 14 to 28 days post-transplant. Using immunoSEQ multiplex PCR, the repertoire was profiled, and TCRdb retains in-frame clones only, with some absent. The sample includes about 47,000 clones, roughly 88% of them seen just once. The CDR3 has 13 residues. The V gene lost 0 bases and the J gene lost 15 bases, with 15 bases spanning the gap. Germline CDR1 and CDR2: MNHEY and SMNVEV (reference sequence). J is TRBJ2-1 and V is TRBV27; D may be TRBD1 or TRBD2 (7 bases each). Source: PBMCs, taken in a trial of ipilimumab plus nivolumab as post-transplant consolidation. This sequence originates from a male donor with multiple myeloma. CDR3 sequence reads: CASSLSGGTVWFF. CDR3 nucleotide sequence: TGTGCCAGCAGTTTATCGGGGGGGACAGTCTGGTTCTTC.